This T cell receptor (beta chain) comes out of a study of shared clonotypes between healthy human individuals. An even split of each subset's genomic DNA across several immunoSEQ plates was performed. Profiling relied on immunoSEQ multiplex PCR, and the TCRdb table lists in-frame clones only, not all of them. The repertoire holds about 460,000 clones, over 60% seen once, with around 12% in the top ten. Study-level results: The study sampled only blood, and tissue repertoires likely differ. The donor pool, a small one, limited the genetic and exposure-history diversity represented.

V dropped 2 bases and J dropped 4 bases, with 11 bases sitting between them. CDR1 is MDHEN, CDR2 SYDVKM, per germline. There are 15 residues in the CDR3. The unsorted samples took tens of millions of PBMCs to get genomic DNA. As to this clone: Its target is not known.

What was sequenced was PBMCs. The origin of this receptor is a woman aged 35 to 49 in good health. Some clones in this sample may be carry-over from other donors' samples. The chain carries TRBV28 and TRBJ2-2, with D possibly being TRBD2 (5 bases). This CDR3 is CASSLRLEGTGELFF. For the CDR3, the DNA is TGTGCCAGCAGTTTACGGCTAGAGGGCACCGGGGAGCTGTTTTTT. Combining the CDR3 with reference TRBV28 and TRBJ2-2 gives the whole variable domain DVKVTQSSRYLVKRTGEKVFLECVQDMDHENMFWYRQDPGLGLRLIYFSYDVKMKEKGDIPEGYSVSREKKERFSLILESASTNQTSMYLCASSLRLEGTGELFFGEGSRLTVL.